These 14 T cell receptor beta chains came from one sample sequenced in a study of cytomegalovirus exposure and HLA in healthy donors. Primers included in the PCR were 60 Vbeta and 13 Jbeta primers. Profiled with immunoSEQ multiplex PCR; TCRdb holds only in-frame clones, not every one. The table includes about 170,000 clones, 81% detected once. The specimen sequenced was PBMCs. The receptors derive from a woman between 18 and 30 years old in good health and CMV-seropositive.

V usage is TRBV6-6 and J usage is TRBJ1-2; 8 bases fit TRBD1. Germline CDR1 and CDR2: MNHNY and SVGAGI (reference sequence). V lost 3 bases and J lost 8; bases outside the gene matches: 8. The CDR3 loop spans 14 amino acids. The CDR3: CASSYLGTGGGYTF. Here the CDR3 DNA reads TGTGCCAGCAGTTATTTGGGGACAGGAGGGGGCTACACCTTC.

The chain recombines TRBV7-8 with TRBJ1-1, with D unclear. The V gene's germline CDR1 is SGHVS and CDR2 FQNEAQ. This CDR3 is 14 amino acids long. Trimming took 3 bases from V and 1 from J, leaving 9 bases between them. DNA of the CDR3: TGTGCCAGCAGCTTGGTGAACGGGAACACTGAAGCTTTCTTT. Protein sequence: CASSLVNGNTEAFF.

This chain uses TRBV5-4 with TRBJ1-1; D is unresolved. The germline V and J ends were trimmed by 1 base and 5 bases, with 9 bases remaining between them. This CDR3 is 13 amino acids long. Germline values: CDR1 SGHNT, CDR2 YYREEE (reference sequence). CDR3 bases: TGTGCCAGCAGCTTGTCGGGCGGGACTGAAGCTTTCTTT. Translated, it gives CASSLSGGTEAFF.

The V call is TRBV25-1, the J call TRBJ2-2; TRBD1 agrees at 7 bases. The CDR3 loop spans 14 amino acids. J lost 0 bases, V lost 6 bases, and 1 base had no gene match. Germline CDR1 and CDR2: MGHDK and SYGVNS. The CDR3 DNA sequence: TGTGCCAGCAGCGGACAGGCGAACACCGGGGAGCTGTTTTTT. It specifies CASSGQANTGELFF.

The chain uses TRBV27 and TRBJ1-6, with unresolved D. V was trimmed by 4 bases and J by 9 bases, leaving 13 bases between them. This CDR3 contains 14 residues. Germline CDR1 MNHEY, CDR2 SMNVEV (reference sequence). Written as DNA, the CDR3 is TGTGCCAGCAGTTCATTCTATTCGGTTTCACCCCTCCACTTT. The encoded protein is CASSSFYSVSPLHF.

The chain combines TRBV5-6 with TRBJ1-1; D gene ambiguous. V lost 1 base and J lost 1, with 14 bases in between. This CDR3 has 16 residues. CDR1 is SGHDT, CDR2 YYEEEE, per germline. The CDR3 loop is CASSLFVTRPNTEAFF. CDR3 DNA: TGTGCCAGCAGCTTGTTCGTGACAAGGCCGAACACTGAAGCTTTCTTT. Using reference TRBV5-6 and TRBJ1-1 for the parts outside the CDR3, the full variable domain is DAGVTQSPTHLIKTRGQQVTLRCSPKSGHDTVSWYQQALGQGPQFIFQYYEEEERQRGNFPDRFSGHQFPNYSSELNVNALLLGDSALYLCASSLFVTRPNTEAFFGQGTRLTVV.

The CDR3: CASSPAGGPSYEQYF. The CDR3 nucleotides read TGTGCCAGCAGCCCAGCGGGGGGTCCCTCCTACGAGCAGTACTTC. This chain uses TRBV7-2 with TRBJ2-7; 9 nucleotides agree with TRBD2. The CDR3 loop spans 15 amino acids. With V trimmed by 5 bases and J by 0 bases, 5 bases remained unmatched. The germline gives CDR1 SGHTA, CDR2 FQGNSA. Using reference TRBV7-2 and TRBJ2-7 for the parts outside the CDR3, the full variable domain is GAGVSQSPSNKVTEKGKDVELRCDPISGHTALYWYRQSLGQGLEFLIYFQGNSAPDKSGLPSDRFSAERTGGSVSTLTIQRTQQEDSAVYLCASSPAGGPSYEQYFGPGTRLTVT.

The rearrangement uses TRBV9 and TRBJ1-2; TRBD1 matches at 7 bases. CDR1 is SGDLS, CDR2 YYNGEE, per germline. CDR3 length equals 13 residues. The junction had 9 bases not matched to a gene; V was cut back by 3 bases and J by 10 bases. The CDR3 coding sequence is TGTGCCAGCAGCGCTCTAGAGGGGGCCGTCTACACCTTC. Residues: CASSALEGAVYTF.

The rearrangement links TRBV7-9 to TRBJ2-7; maybe TRBD2 (5 bases). Trimming took off 5 bases at V and 4 bases at J, with 9 bases between the two ends. This CDR3 is built from 12 residues. Germline CDR1 is SEHNR and CDR2 is FQNEAQ (reference sequence). CDR3 sequence reads: CASSRRGYEQYF. The CDR3 coding sequence is TGTGCCAGCAGCCGCCGGGGATACGAGCAGTACTTC.

This chain uses TRBV4-1 with TRBJ2-5, with 7 bases identical to TRBD1. The CDR3 has 17 residues. Germline loops: CDR1 MGHRA, CDR2 YSYEKL. The V gene end was trimmed by 0 bases and the J gene end by 5 bases; junction bases not matched to a gene: 12. DNA of the CDR3: TGCGCCAGCAGCCAAGAGGTAAACAGGGGCGCAGGCGAGACCCAGTACTTC. Translating gives CASSQEVNRGAGETQYF.

The chain joins TRBV27 to TRBJ1-4; no clear D gene. Germline V lookup: CDR1 MNHEY, CDR2 SMNVEV (reference sequence). There are 16 residues in the CDR3. The V end was cut by 0 bases, the J end by 5 bases, with 13 bases between. The CDR3 DNA reads TGTGCCAGCAGTTTATCTATCGGGGATCCGAATGAAAAACTGTTTTTT. Its translation is CASSLSIGDPNEKLFF.

The V and J genes are TRBV6-5 and TRBJ1-4; D gene ambiguous. The V end lost 5 bases, the J end lost 7 bases, and 11 bases lay between the germline ends. This CDR3 spans 13 amino acids. CDR1 is MNHEY and CDR2 is SVGAGI in the germline V gene. The CDR3 nucleotides are TGTGCCAGCAGTGAAATCACAGCTGAAAAACTGTTTTTT. This codes for CASSEITAEKLFF.

The rearrangement uses TRBV7-2 and TRBJ1-2; D remains unclear. Germline V gene data show CDR1 as SGHTA and CDR2 as FQGNSA. Trimming removed 5 bases at V and 4 bases at J, with 8 bases between. This CDR3 has 12 amino acids. CDR3 protein: CASSPGTYGYTF. The DNA for the CDR3 is TGTGCCAGCAGCCCTGGCACCTATGGCTACACCTTC.

The chain combines TRBV21-1 with TRBJ2-7; TRBD1 is taken as the D call from the table, unchecked against the DNA. TRBV21-1 is a pseudogene segment. This CDR3 is 9 amino acids long. The CDR3 sequence: CASSRNRYF. CDR3 coding DNA: TGTGCCAGCAGCAGGAACAGGTACTTC.